These 32 T cell receptor beta chains share one sample of origin, sequenced in a study of beta chain features in type 1 diabetes. The whole isolated RNA underwent reverse transcription, so sequencing captured expressed TCRB transcripts. Here immunoSEQ multiplex PCR was the method, and the copy in TCRdb shows in-frame clones only, minus some. The sample contains about 360,000 clones, approximately 12% of which appear only once. Sequencing was carried out using naive CD4+ T cells from blood. The receptors derive from a man aged 18 to 29 in good health.

This clone was counted a few times. The same CDR3 can be traced to other DNA sequences in this sample. This chain links TRBV9 with TRBJ2-1, with 11 bases lining up with TRBD2. This CDR3 has 15 residues. The germline V gene encodes CDR1 SGDLS and CDR2 YYNGEE. V lost 3 bases, J lost 6 bases, and 5 bases stayed unmatched. The CDR3 nucleotides are TGTGCCAGCAGCGCCGGACTAGCGGGCGGCAATGAGCAGTTCTTC. Its protein product is CASSAGLAGGNEQFF.

V gene TRBV29-1 combines with J gene TRBJ1-1, with a possible D match to TRBD1 (5 bases). CDR1 and CDR2 from the germline V gene are SQVTM and ANQGSEA. The CDR3 has 13 amino acids. V shed 6 bases and J shed 1 base, with 12 bases lying between them. The CDR3 DNA reads TGCAGCGTCGGTATGACAGCGAACACTGAAGCTTTCTTT. Translated: CSVGMTANTEAFF.

This clone was seen more than once but under ten times. The chain recombines TRBV4-3 with TRBJ1-2, with D possibly being TRBD1 (6 bases). The CDR3 consists of 15 residues. Germline CDR1 is LGHNA and CDR2 is YSLEER. V was pared by 4 bases and J by 1 base, with 13 bases between. The CDR3 spells CASSRLQGNNYGYTF. The CDR3 DNA follows: TGCGCCAGCAGCCGACTACAGGGTAATAACTATGGCTACACCTTC.

Only a few counts were recorded for this clone. V gene TRBV5-1 combines with J gene TRBJ2-1; 7 bases align to TRBD1. The germline V gene encodes CDR1 SGHRS and CDR2 YFSETQ. CDR3 length: 16 residues. The junction had 10 bases not matched to a gene; V was cut back by 0 bases and J by 7 bases. In DNA form, the CDR3 reads TGCGCCAGCAGCTTGGAAGATCTCAGGGGGACAAATGAGCAGTTCTTC. Protein: CASSLEDLRGTNEQFF.

V gene TRBV9 combines with J gene TRBJ2-7; 8 nucleotides match TRBD1. This CDR3 is built from 18 residues. Germline V CDR1 and CDR2: SGDLS, YYNGEE. V dropped 4 bases and J dropped 5; count of bases not matched to a gene: 20. CDR3 residues: CASSRSLQEGQARDEQYF. In DNA form, the CDR3 reads TGTGCCAGCAGCCGTAGCCTTCAGGAGGGACAGGCGAGGGACGAGCAGTACTTC.

In this sample, this clone turned up a few times. This chain links TRBV19 with TRBJ2-7; D is possibly TRBD2 (5 bases). The CDR3 consists of 15 residues. The V and J ends lost 4 bases and 1 base respectively, with 14 bases between them. Germline lookup yields CDR1 LNHDA and CDR2 SQIVND (reference sequence). The CDR3 nucleotides are TGTGCCAGTAGTAGGTGGGGAGACACATCCTACGAGCAGTACTTC. This codes for CASSRWGDTSYEQYF.

A few counts support this clone. The chain joins TRBV7-9 to TRBJ2-2; maybe TRBD1 (5 bases). This CDR3 has 15 residues. V was shortened by 1 base and J by 3 bases, with 9 bases between the two germline ends. The germline V gene has CDR1 SEHNR and CDR2 FQNEAQ (reference sequence). The CDR3 DNA sequence: TGTGCCAGCAGCTTAGGCAGGGTGGACACCGGGGAGCTGTTTTTT. It is translated as CASSLGRVDTGELFF. Complete variable domain (other parts from reference TRBV7-9 and TRBJ2-2): DTGVSQNPRHKITKRGQNVTFRCDPISEHNRLYWYRQTLGQGPEFLTYFQNEAQLEKSRLLSDRFSAERPKGSFSTLEIQRTEQGDSAMYLCASSLGRVDTGELFFGEGSRLTVL.

The chain couples TRBV27 to TRBJ2-2; TRBD2 might be the D (6 bases). V was pared by 8 bases and J by 4 bases, with 26 bases between. The germline gives CDR1 MNHEY, CDR2 SMNVEV (reference sequence). The CDR3 runs to 18 residues. Here the CDR3 reads CASWGDVWSYRGTGELFF. DNA for the CDR3: TGTGCCAGCTGGGGGGACGTTTGGTCATATCGCGGCACCGGGGAGCTGTTTTTT.

This clone came up a few times. The chain carries TRBV7-2 and TRBJ1-2, with D perhaps matching TRBD1 (5 bases). Trimming cost V 5 bases and J 7 bases, with 11 bases left between them. CDR3 length: 12 residues. Germline loops: CDR1 SGHTA, CDR2 FQGNSA. CDR3 amino acids: CASSTRRGGYTF. CDR3 nucleotides: TGTGCCAGCAGCACCCGAAGGGGTGGCTACACCTTC.

This clone has just a few counts. The chain employs TRBV5-6 and TRBJ2-2, with 9 bases fitting TRBD1. V was pared by 1 base and J by 3 bases, with 4 bases of the junction left unmatched. This CDR3 region has 16 residues. The germline gives CDR1 SGHDT, CDR2 YYEEEE. CDR3 amino acids: CASSLIQGAHTGELFF. The CDR3 DNA is TGTGCCAGCAGCTTGATACAGGGGGCCCACACCGGGGAGCTGTTTTTT.

V and J are TRBV19 and TRBJ1-1, with TRBD1 as a possible D gene (6 bases). The CDR3 consists of 16 residues. The V and J ends lost 1 base and 5 bases respectively, with 17 bases between them. Germline V CDR1 and CDR2: LNHDA, SQIVND (reference sequence). CDR3 protein: CASSIAAGARHTEAFF. The DNA of the CDR3 is TGTGCCAGTAGTATAGCGGCAGGGGCTCGGCATACTGAAGCTTTCTTT.

J is TRBJ2-7 and V is TRBV28, with TRBD2 matching over 9 bases. V was clipped by 2 bases and J by 2 bases; unmatched bases: 7. Germline assignment: CDR1 MDHEN and CDR2 SYDVKM. CDR3 length: 16 amino acids. The CDR3 is CASSLLRGGSPYEQYF. CDR3 coding DNA: TGTGCCAGCAGTTTACTGCGGGGGGGCAGTCCCTACGAGCAGTACTTC.

J is TRBJ2-3 and V is TRBV6-5, with unresolved D. The CDR3 extends over 14 amino acids. Between the trimmed V and J ends, which lost 2 bases and 2 bases, there was a span of 8 bases. Germline V gene data show CDR1 as MNHEY and CDR2 as SVGAGI. The CDR3, as DNA: TGTGCCAGCAGTTACGCAGGAAACACAGATACGCAGTATTTT. This sequence encodes CASSYAGNTDTQYF.

This chain links TRBV6-4 with TRBJ2-1; TRBD2 is a possible D gene (6 bases). The germline V and J ends were trimmed by 2 bases and 8 bases, with 19 bases remaining between them. The V gene's germline CDR1 is MRHNA and CDR2 SNTAGT. The CDR3 has 16 amino acids. The CDR3 region has the DNA TGTGCCAGCAGTGACCTCGGCGGGGTCCCCGTTTATGAGCAGTTCTTC. Protein: CASSDLGGVPVYEQFF.

The chain couples TRBV30 to TRBJ1-2; a weak D match, TRBD1 (5 bases). V lost 0 bases and J lost 12, with 11 bases in between. Germline CDR1 reads GTSNPN; CDR2 reads SVGIG (reference sequence). The length of the CDR3 is 11 residues. CDR3: CAWSVQGEDTF. The CDR3 nucleotides read TGTGCCTGGAGTGTACAAGGGGAGGACACCTTC.

This clone was observed a few times. CDR3 loop: CASSPVTSGGYEQYF. The DNA for the CDR3 is TGTGCCAGCAGCCCGGTGACTAGCGGGGGGTACGAGCAGTACTTC. The rearrangement joins TRBV7-2 to TRBJ2-7, with 13 bases matching TRBD2. Germline V gene sequence: CDR1 SGHTA, CDR2 FQGNSA. V was clipped by 5 bases and J by 4 bases; unmatched bases: 5. This CDR3 region has 15 residues.

This clone was counted only a few times. The genes are TRBV11-1 and TRBJ2-5, with 10 bases matching TRBD1. This CDR3 is 15 amino acids long. CDR1 and CDR2 from the germline V gene are SGHAT and FQDESV (reference sequence). V lost 7 bases and J lost 5; bases outside the gene matches: 10. CDR3 sequence reads: CASTIRDRGWETQYF. CDR3 sequence (DNA): TGTGCCAGCACGATCCGGGACAGGGGATGGGAGACCCAGTACTTC. The full variable domain, in which reference TRBV11-1 and TRBJ2-5 provide the parts outside the CDR3, is EAEVAQSPRYKITEKSQAVAFWCDPISGHATLYWYRQILGQGPELLVQFQDESVVDDSQLPKDRFSAERLKGVDSTLKIQPAELGDSAMYLCASTIRDRGWETQYFGPGTRLLVL.

This clone was seen a few times. The chain is built from TRBV6-5 and TRBJ1-6; D perhaps matches TRBD1 (6 bases). Germline V gene sequence: CDR1 MNHEY, CDR2 SVGAGI. Deletions cut 2 bases from V and 7 bases from J, with 15 bases between. The CDR3 loop spans 16 amino acids. CDR3 in amino acids: CASSYGSGEVNSPLHF. Here the CDR3 DNA reads TGTGCCAGCAGTTACGGTTCAGGGGAAGTGAATTCACCCCTCCACTTT.

This CDR3 is CASSIVPRLNTEAFF. CDR3 DNA: TGTGCCAGTAGTATTGTACCGAGATTGAACACTGAAGCTTTCTTT. V is TRBV19 and J is TRBJ1-1; D gene ambiguous. CDR1 LNHDA and CDR2 SQIVND come from the germline V gene (reference sequence). This CDR3 spans 15 amino acids. Trimming cost V 3 bases and J 0 bases, with 11 bases left between them.

This clone has just a few counts. The genes are TRBV15 and TRBJ2-1, with 9 positions matching TRBD2. This CDR3 comprises 16 residues. The ends lost 2 bases at V and 4 bases at J; junction bases unmatched: 6. The V gene's germline CDR1 is LNHNV and CDR2 YYDKDF (reference sequence). The chain's CDR3 is CATSRFSGRGYNEQFF. CDR3 nucleotides: TGTGCCACCAGCAGATTTAGCGGGAGAGGGTACAATGAGCAGTTCTTC.

This sequence joins TRBV30 and TRBJ2-1, with 12 bases aligning to TRBD2. V was clipped by 0 bases and J by 4 bases; unmatched bases: 4. The CDR3 runs 16 residues. CDR1 GTSNPN and CDR2 SVGIG come from the germline V gene (reference sequence). The CDR3 spells CAWSVTSGRSYNEQFF. DNA of the CDR3: TGTGCCTGGAGTGTAACTAGCGGGAGGTCGTACAATGAGCAGTTCTTC.

The rearrangement joins TRBV2 to TRBJ2-1, with 11 bases lining up with TRBD2. The CDR3 length is 15 residues. J was trimmed by 5 bases and V by 5 bases; bases with no gene match: 5. Germline V gene lookup returns CDR1 SNHLY and CDR2 FYNNEI. CDR3 residues: CASSPLAGGHNEQFF. CDR3 bases: TGTGCCAGCAGTCCCCTAGCGGGAGGACACAATGAGCAGTTCTTC. Based on the CDR3 plus reference TRBV2 and TRBJ2-1, the full variable domain is EPEVTQTPSHQVTQMGQEVILRCVPISNHLYFYWYRQILGQKVEFLVSFYNNEISEKSEIFDDQFSVERPDGSNFTLKIRSTKLEDSAMYFCASSPLAGGHNEQFFGPGTRLTVL.

In its sample, this clone was seen a few times. The J gene is TRBJ2-7, the V gene TRBV6-5, with 8 bases identical to TRBD1. The CDR3 is 12 amino acids. The germline V gene encodes CDR1 MNHEY and CDR2 SVGAGI. Losses at the gene ends were 5 bases for V and 6 bases for J; bases not matched to a gene: 3. CDR3 DNA sequence: TGTGCCAGCAGTAGGACAGGGCTCGAGCAGTACTTC. It is translated as CASSRTGLEQYF.

This clone has more than one count but fewer than ten. The CDR3 DNA sequence: TGTGCCAGCAGCCCCACTGGTGGTCAAGAGACCCAGTACTTC. Translation gives CASSPTGGQETQYF. The chain carries TRBV9 and TRBJ2-5, with no clear D. This CDR3 is 14 amino acids long. Trimming pared 4 bases from V and 2 bases from J, leaving 12 bases between. The V gene's germline CDR1 is SGDLS and CDR2 YYNGEE.

This clone was seen a handful of times. The V call is TRBV27, the J call TRBJ2-7; D is ambiguous. Germline lookup yields CDR1 MNHEY and CDR2 SMNVEV (reference sequence). CDR3 length equals 13 residues. Trimming left V 0 bases short and J 2 bases short, with 5 bases between. CDR3 nucleotides: TGTGCCAGCAGTTTATCGTATCCCTACGAGCAGTACTTC. Residues: CASSLSYPYEQYF.

CDR3 nucleotides: TGTGCCAGCAGCTTAGGCAACGGGGGGGTAGATACGCAGTATTTT. Protein: CASSLGNGGVDTQYF. This sequence joins TRBV11-2 and TRBJ2-3; 8 bases line up with TRBD2. Germline V gene lookup returns CDR1 SGHAT and CDR2 FQNNGV. The CDR3 runs 15 residues. The V and J ends lost 1 base and 5 bases, in that order; junction bases with no gene match: 5.

The chain is built from TRBV7-2 and TRBJ2-7; 9 bases are a match to TRBD2. Germline V gene sequence: CDR1 SGHTA, CDR2 FQGNSA. The CDR3 runs 15 residues. The V and J ends lost 5 bases and 0 bases, in that order; junction bases with no gene match: 5. The CDR3 reads CASSRIAGDSYEQYF. CDR3 bases: TGTGCCAGCAGCCGTATAGCGGGAGACTCCTACGAGCAGTACTTC.

This clone showed up just a few times. The DNA for the CDR3 is TGTGCCAGTAGTGCCGGACAGGGGTCGTATCAGCCCCAGCATTTT. Protein: CASSAGQGSYQPQHF. The J gene is TRBJ1-5, the V gene TRBV19; 9 bases align to TRBD1. J lost 5 bases, V lost 5 bases, and 7 bases had no gene match. This CDR3 region has 15 residues. CDR1 and CDR2 from the germline V gene are LNHDA and SQIVND (reference sequence).

There are a few counts of this clone. The rearrangement uses TRBV30 and TRBJ1-6, with a possible D match to TRBD1 (5 bases). This CDR3 comprises 15 residues. Trimming took off 3 bases at V and 4 bases at J, with 13 bases between the two ends. The germline V gene has CDR1 GTSNPN and CDR2 SVGIG (reference sequence). The CDR3 region has the DNA TGTGCCTGGAGCCTAACTGGGGCTTATAATTCACCCCTCCACTTT. Protein: CAWSLTGAYNSPLHF.

The chain carries TRBV18 and TRBJ1-2, with D tentatively TRBD1 (5 bases). CDR3 length: 15 residues. Germline lookup yields CDR1 KGHSH and CDR2 LQKENI. Deletions cut 3 bases from V and 0 bases from J, with 11 bases between. The CDR3 region has the DNA TGTGCCAGCTCACCGGCAGGGATCTCTAACTATGGCTACACCTTC. It encodes CASSPAGISNYGYTF. Full variable domain (outside the CDR3, taken from reference TRBV18 and TRBJ1-2): NAGVMQNPRHLVRRRGQEARLRCSPMKGHSHVYWYRQLPEEGLKFMVYLQKENIIDESGMPKERFSAEFPKEGPSILRIQQVVRGDSAAYFCASSPAGISNYGYTFGSGTRLTVV.

The sample holds a few counts of this clone. This chain connects TRBV4-3 to TRBJ2-1, with 7 positions matching TRBD1. V was clipped by 0 bases and J by 8 bases; unmatched bases: 10. The CDR3 is 16 residues long. Germline CDR1 reads LGHNA; CDR2 reads YSLEER. CDR3 in amino acids: CASSQDLGTATDEQFF. CDR3 nucleotides: TGCGCCAGCAGCCAAGACCTCGGGACAGCCACCGATGAGCAGTTCTTC.

CDR3: CASSPNLGLAGVEETQYF. CDR3 DNA: TGTGCCAGCAGCCCGAACCTCGGACTAGCGGGAGTTGAAGAGACCCAGTACTTC. V usage is TRBV7-2 and J usage is TRBJ2-5; 13 bases agree with TRBD2. Germline lookup yields CDR1 SGHTA and CDR2 FQGNSA. With 5 bases clipped from V and 3 bases from J, the junction kept 12 bases outside the gene matches. CDR3 length: 18 amino acids. Full variable domain (outside the CDR3, taken from reference TRBV7-2 and TRBJ2-5): GAGVSQSPSNKVTEKGKDVELRCDPISGHTALYWYRQSLGQGLEFLIYFQGNSAPDKSGLPSDRFSAERTGGSVSTLTIQRTQQEDSAVYLCASSPNLGLAGVEETQYFGPGTRLLVL.